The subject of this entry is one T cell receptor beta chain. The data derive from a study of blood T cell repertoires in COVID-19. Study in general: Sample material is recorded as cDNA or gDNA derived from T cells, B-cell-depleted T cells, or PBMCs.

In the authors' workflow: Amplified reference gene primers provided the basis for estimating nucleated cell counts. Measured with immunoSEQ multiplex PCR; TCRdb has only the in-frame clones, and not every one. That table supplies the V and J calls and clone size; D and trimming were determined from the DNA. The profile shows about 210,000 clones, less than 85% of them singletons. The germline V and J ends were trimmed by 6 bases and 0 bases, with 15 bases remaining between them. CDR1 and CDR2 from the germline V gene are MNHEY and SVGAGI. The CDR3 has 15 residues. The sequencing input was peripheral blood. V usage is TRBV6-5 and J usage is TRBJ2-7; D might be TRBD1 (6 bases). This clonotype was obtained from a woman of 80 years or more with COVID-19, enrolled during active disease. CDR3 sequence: CASSLRDTFSYEQYF. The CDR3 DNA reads TGTGCCAGCAGCCTCCGGGACACATTCTCCTACGAGCAGTACTTC.